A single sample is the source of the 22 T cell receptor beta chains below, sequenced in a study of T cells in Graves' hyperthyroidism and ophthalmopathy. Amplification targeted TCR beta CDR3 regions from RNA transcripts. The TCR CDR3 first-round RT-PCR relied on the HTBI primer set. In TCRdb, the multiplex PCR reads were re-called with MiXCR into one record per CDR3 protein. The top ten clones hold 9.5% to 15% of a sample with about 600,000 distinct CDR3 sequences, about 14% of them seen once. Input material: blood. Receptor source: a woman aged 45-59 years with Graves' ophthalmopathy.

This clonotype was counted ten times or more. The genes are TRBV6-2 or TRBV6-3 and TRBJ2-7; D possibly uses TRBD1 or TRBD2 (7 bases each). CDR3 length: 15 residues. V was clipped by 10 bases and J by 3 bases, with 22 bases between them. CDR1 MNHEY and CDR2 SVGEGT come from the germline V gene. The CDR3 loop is CATSQEGGGFYEQYF. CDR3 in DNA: TGTGCCACCTCCCAGGAGGGAGGGGGCTTCTACGAGCAGTACTTC.

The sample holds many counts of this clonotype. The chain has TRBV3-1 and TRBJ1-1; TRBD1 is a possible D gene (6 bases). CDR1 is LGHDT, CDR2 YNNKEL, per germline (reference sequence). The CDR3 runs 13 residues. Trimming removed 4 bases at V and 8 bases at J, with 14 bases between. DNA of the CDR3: TGTGCCAGCAGCCCAGAGGGGGTTCAAGAAGCTTTCTTT. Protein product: CASSPEGVQEAFF.

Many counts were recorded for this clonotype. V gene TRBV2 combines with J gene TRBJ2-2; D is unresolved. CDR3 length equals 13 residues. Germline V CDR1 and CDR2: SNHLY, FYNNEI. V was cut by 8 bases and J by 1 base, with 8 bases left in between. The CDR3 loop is CASGSENTGELFF. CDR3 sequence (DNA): TGTGCCAGCGGCAGCGAGAACACCGGGGAGCTGTTTTTT.

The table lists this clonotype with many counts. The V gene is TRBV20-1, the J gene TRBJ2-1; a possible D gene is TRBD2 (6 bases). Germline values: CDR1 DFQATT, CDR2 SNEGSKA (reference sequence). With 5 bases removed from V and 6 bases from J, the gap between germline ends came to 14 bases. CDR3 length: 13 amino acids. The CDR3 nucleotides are TGCAGTGCTGGGATGGACTACTCCAATGAGCAGTTCTTC. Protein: CSAGMDYSNEQFF.

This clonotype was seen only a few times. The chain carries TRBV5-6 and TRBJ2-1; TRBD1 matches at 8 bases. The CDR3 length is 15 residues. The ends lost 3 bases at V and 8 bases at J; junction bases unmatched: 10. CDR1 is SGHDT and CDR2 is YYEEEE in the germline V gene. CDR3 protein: CASSWDRFGVDEQFF. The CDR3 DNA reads TGTGCCAGCAGCTGGGACAGGTTCGGGGTGGATGAGCAGTTCTTC.

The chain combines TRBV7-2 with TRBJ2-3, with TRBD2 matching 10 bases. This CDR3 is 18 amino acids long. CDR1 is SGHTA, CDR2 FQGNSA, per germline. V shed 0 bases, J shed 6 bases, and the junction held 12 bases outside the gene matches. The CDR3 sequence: CASSLATLAGVSSDTQYF. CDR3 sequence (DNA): TGTGCCAGCAGCTTAGCCACTCTAGCGGGAGTATCTTCCGATACGCAGTATTTT.

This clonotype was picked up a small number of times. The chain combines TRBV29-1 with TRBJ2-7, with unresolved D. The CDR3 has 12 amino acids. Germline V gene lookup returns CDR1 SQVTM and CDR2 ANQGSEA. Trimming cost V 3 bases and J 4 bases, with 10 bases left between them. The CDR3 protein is CSVDVGSYEQYF. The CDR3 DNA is TGCAGCGTTGACGTGGGCAGTTACGAGCAGTACTTC.

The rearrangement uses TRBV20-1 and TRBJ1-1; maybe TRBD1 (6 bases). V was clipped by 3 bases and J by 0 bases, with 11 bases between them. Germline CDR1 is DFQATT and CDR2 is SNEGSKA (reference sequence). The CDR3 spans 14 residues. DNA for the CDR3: TGCAGTGCTAGCAGGACAGTTATGAACACTGAAGCTTTCTTT. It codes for CSASRTVMNTEAFF.

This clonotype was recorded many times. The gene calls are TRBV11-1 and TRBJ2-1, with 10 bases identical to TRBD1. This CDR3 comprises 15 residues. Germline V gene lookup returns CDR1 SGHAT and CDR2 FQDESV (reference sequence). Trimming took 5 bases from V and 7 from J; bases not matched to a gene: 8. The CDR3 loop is CASSRDRGLWNEQFF. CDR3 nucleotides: TGTGCCAGCAGCAGGGACAGGGGTCTGTGGAATGAGCAGTTCTTC.

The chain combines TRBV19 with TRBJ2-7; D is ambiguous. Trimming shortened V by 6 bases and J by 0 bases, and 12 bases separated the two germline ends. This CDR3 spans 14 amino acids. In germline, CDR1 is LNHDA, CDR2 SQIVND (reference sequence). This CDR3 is CASRGPSYSYEQYF. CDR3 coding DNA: TGTGCCAGTAGAGGACCTTCCTACTCCTACGAGCAGTACTTC.

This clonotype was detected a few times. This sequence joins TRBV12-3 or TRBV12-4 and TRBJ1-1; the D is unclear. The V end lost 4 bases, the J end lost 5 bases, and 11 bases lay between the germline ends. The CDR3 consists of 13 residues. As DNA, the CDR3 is TGTGCCAGCAGTTGGGGTTGGCGGACTGAAGCTTTCTTT. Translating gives CASSWGWRTEAFF.

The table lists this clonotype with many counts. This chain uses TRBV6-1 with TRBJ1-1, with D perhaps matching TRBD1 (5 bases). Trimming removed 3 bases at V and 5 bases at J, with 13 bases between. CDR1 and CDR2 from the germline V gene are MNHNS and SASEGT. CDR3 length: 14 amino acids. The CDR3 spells CASSEGDGRTEAFF. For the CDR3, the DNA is TGTGCCAGCAGTGAGGGGGACGGGCGAACTGAAGCTTTCTTT.

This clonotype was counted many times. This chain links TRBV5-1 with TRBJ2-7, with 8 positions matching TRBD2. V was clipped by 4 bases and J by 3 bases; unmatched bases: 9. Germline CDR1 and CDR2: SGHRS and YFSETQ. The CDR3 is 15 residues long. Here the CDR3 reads CASSIGTSFVYEQYF. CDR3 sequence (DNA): TGCGCCAGCAGCATCGGGACTAGTTTTGTCTACGAGCAGTACTTC.

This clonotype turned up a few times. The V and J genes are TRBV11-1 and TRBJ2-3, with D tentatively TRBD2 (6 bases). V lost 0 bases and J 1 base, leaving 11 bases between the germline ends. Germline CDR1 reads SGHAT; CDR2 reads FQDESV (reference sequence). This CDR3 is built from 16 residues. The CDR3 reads CASSLASASGTDTQYF. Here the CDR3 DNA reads TGTGCCAGCAGCTTAGCGTCGGCTAGCGGCACAGATACGCAGTATTTT.

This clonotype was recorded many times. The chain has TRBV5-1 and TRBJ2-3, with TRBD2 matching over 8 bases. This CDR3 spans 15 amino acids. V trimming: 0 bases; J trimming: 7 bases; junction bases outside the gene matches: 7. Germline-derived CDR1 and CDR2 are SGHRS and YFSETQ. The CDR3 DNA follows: TGCGCCAGCAGCTTGGCCGGGACTAGATCACATACGCAGTATTTT. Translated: CASSLAGTRSHTQYF.

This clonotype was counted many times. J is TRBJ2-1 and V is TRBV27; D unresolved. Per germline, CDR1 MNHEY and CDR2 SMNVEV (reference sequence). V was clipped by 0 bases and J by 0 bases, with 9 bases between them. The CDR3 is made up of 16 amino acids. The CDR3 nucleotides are TGTGCCAGCAGTTTATCGAGACCAAGCTCCTACAATGAGCAGTTCTTC. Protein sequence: CASSLSRPSSYNEQFF.

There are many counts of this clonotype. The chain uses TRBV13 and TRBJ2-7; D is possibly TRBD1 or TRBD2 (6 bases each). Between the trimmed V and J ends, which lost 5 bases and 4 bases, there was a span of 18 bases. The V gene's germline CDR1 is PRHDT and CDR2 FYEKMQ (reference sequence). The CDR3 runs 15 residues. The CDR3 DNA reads TGTGCCAGCAGCATCAGGGGTAGGGGGGAGTACGAGCAGTACTTC. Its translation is CASSIRGRGEYEQYF.

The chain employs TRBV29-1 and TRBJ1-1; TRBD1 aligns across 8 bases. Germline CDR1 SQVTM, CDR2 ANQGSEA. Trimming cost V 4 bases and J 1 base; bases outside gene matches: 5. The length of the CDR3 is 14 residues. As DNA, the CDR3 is TGCAGCGTTGGAGGTGGGACAGGGAACACTGAAGCTTTCTTT. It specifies CSVGGGTGNTEAFF.

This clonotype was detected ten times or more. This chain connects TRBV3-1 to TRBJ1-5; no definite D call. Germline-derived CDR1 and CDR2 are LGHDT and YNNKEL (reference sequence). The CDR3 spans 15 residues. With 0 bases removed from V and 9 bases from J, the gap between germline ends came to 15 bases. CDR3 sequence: CASSQDGSVNRPQHF. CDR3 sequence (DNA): TGTGCCAGCAGCCAAGACGGCAGTGTCAATAGGCCCCAGCATTTT.

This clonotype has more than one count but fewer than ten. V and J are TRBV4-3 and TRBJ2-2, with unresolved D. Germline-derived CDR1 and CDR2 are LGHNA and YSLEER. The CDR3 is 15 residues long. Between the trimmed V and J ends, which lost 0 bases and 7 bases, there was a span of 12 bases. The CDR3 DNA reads TGCGCCAGCAGCCAAGATCGGCAGCTAAGCGGGGAGCTGTTTTTT. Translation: CASSQDRQLSGELFF.

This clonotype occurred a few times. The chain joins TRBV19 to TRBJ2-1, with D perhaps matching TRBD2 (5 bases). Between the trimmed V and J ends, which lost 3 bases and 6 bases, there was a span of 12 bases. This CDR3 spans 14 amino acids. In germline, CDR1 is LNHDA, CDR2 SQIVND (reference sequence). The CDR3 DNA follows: TGTGCCAGTAGTATGAGGGTGGGATCCAATGAGCAGTTCTTC. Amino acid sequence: CASSMRVGSNEQFF.

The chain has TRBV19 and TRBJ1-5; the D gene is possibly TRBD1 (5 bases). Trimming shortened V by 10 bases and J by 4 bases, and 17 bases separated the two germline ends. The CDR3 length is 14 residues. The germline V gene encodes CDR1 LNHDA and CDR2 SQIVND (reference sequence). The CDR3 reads CATNQGNRNQPQHF. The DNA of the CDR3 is TGTGCCACAAACCAGGGAAATCGGAATCAGCCCCAGCATTTT. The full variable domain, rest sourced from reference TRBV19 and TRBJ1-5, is DGGITQSPKYLFRKEGQNVTLSCEQNLNHDAMYWYRQDPGQGLRLIYYSQIVNDFQKGDIAEGYSVSREKKESFPLTVTSAQKNPTAFYLCATNQGNRNQPQHFGDGTRLSIL.